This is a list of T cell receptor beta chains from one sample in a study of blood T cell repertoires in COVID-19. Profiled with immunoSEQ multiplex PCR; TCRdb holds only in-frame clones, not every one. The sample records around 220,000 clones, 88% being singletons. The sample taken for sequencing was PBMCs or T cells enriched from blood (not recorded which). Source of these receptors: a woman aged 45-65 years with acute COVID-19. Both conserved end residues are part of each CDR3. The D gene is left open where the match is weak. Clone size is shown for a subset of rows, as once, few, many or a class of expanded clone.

TGTGCCAGCAGCGTAGGAAGAGCCGGGGACTCTGGAAACACCATATATTTT CASSVGRAGDSGNTIYF TRBJ1-3 - TRBV9 few
TGTGCCAGCAGCTTGAGCGTTGGGACAAACACTGAAGCTTTCTTT CASSLSVGTNTEAFF TRBJ1-1 - TRBV5-4 -
TGTGCCAGCGCCCCGCCGGGGACAAACTATGGCTACACCTTC CASAPPGTNYGYTF TRBJ1-2 - TRBV6-6 -
TGTGCCAGCAGCCCACCCAAAGCGGGAGTTATAGATACGCAGTATTTT CASSPPKAGVIDTQYF TRBJ2-3 TRBD2 TRBV7-9 -
TGTGCCAGCACCCTGACAGGCTACGAGCAGTACTTC CASTLTGYEQYF TRBJ2-7 - TRBV28 -
TGTGCCAGCAGTTACCGGACAGGGGTCACTGAAGCTTTCTTT CASSYRTGVTEAFF TRBJ1-1 TRBD1 TRBV27 -
TGTGCCAGCAGTTTGTCGGGGACTGAAGCTTTCTTT CASSLSGTEAFF TRBJ1-1 - TRBV27 -
TGTGCCTGGGGGACAGGGGATACAGATACGCAGTATTTT CAWGTGDTDTQYF TRBJ2-3 TRBD1 TRBV30 -
TGTGCCAGCAGCCCGGACAGGGGCTCCTACGAGCAGTACTTC CASSPDRGSYEQYF TRBJ2-7 TRBD1 TRBV7-2 -
TGTGCCAGCAGCTTCCCGGGGGCAGATACGCAGTATTTT CASSFPGADTQYF TRBJ2-3 - TRBV7-9 -
TGTGCCAGCAGCGCAAGACAGGGGGTCGAAAAACTGTTTTTT CASSARQGVEKLFF TRBJ1-4 TRBD1 TRBV2 -
TGTGCCAGCAGGCACGGACAGCTGAACACTGAAGCTTTCTTT CASRHGQLNTEAFF TRBJ1-1 - TRBV5-6 -
TGTGCCAGTAGTATGGCCACAGATACGCAGTATTTT CASSMATDTQYF TRBJ2-3 - TRBV19 -
TGTGCCAGCAGTCCCGACAGGGCCCCTAATCAGCCCCAGCATTTT CASSPDRAPNQPQHF TRBJ1-5 TRBD1 TRBV6-5 -
TGTGCCAGCAGCTCCGGCACAGGGACTGAAGCTTTCTTT CASSSGTGTEAFF TRBJ1-1 - TRBV7-6 -
TGTGCCAGCAGCCATACGGCCAGGGGGAATGGCTACACCTTC CASSHTARGNGYTF TRBJ1-2 TRBD1 TRBV7-2 -
TGTGCCAGCAGCCCGACAGGGGGATTCGACGAGCAGTACTTC CASSPTGGFDEQYF TRBJ2-7 TRBD1 TRBV5-6 -
TGTGCCAGCAGCCGGGCGCCGATTCCGAGGGGGATCCAAGAGACCCAGTACTTC CASSRAPIPRGIQETQYF TRBJ2-5 - TRBV14 -
TGTGCCAGCAGCTTACAAGGGACTAGCGGACGTTACGAGCAGTACTTC CASSLQGTSGRYEQYF TRBJ2-7 TRBD2 TRBV7-2 -
TGCAGCGTTCAGGGTGTAGGCTACGAGCAGTACTTC CSVQGVGYEQYF TRBJ2-7 - TRBV29-1 -
TGTGCCAGCTCACCGCTACCCGGACAGGGCGGAAGCAATCAGCCCCAGCATTTT CASSPLPGQGGSNQPQHF TRBJ1-5 TRBD1 TRBV18 -
TGCGCCAGCAGCACCAACAGGGGCTCTGGGGCCAACGTCCTGACTTTC CASSTNRGSGANVLTF TRBJ2-6 TRBD1 TRBV5-1 -
TGTGCCAGTACTACAGGGTATCGGGGCTACACCTTC CASTTGYRGYTF TRBJ1-2 - TRBV19 -
TGTGCCAGCAGTTTACGGCAGGGGGCGATGAATCAGCCCCAGCATTTT CASSLRQGAMNQPQHF TRBJ1-5 TRBD1 TRBV28 once
TGTGCCAGCAGTGAATACAGGAATAACTATGGCTACACCTTC CASSEYRNNYGYTF TRBJ1-2 - TRBV2 -
TGTGCCACCAGTGAGTTTACTGGGACAGCCAGAAATTCACCCCTCCACTTT CATSEFTGTARNSPLHF TRBJ1-6 TRBD1 TRBV24-1 -
TGTGCCAGCAGTCCCCAGACGGGGTCCTATGGCTACACCTTC CASSPQTGSYGYTF TRBJ1-2 - TRBV27 -
TGTGCCAGCACCCCACAGAGTCCCTATGGCTACACCTTC CASTPQSPYGYTF TRBJ1-2 - TRBV28 -
TGTGCCAGCTCACCAGTGACAGGATCCCCCAAAAACATTCAGTACTTC CASSPVTGSPKNIQYF TRBJ2-4 - TRBV18 -
TGTGCCAGCAGTTTGGGACTCTCGTACCAAGAGACCCAGTACTTC CASSLGLSYQETQYF TRBJ2-5 - TRBV28 -
TGTGCCACCGGCCCGCAGGCGAGCTCCTACGAGCAGTACTTC CATGPQASSYEQYF TRBJ2-7 - TRBV19 -
TGTGCCAGCTCACCGGACAGCCAAGAGACCCAGTACTTC CASSPDSQETQYF TRBJ2-5 - TRBV18 -
TGTGCCAGCGGACCGGACAGGGGGTATAATTCACCCCTCCACTTT CASGPDRGYNSPLHF TRBJ1-6 TRBD1 TRBV2 -
TGCGCCAGCAGCTTGGCAGGGGTTCACGAGCAGTACTTC CASSLAGVHEQYF TRBJ2-7 - TRBV5-1 once
TGTGCCAGCAGCCCCTTTGAAGGTCTAGGGAGATCAGAGACCCAGTACTTC CASSPFEGLGRSETQYF TRBJ2-5 - TRBV14 -
TGTGCCAGCAGCTTGGGGGGCGGGGGCTCTGGAAACACCATATATTTT CASSLGGGGSGNTIYF TRBJ1-3 - TRBV5-6 medium-sized
TGTGCCAGCAGCTTAGACAGAAATCAGCCCCAGCATTTT CASSLDRNQPQHF TRBJ1-5 - TRBV7-9 -
TGTGCCAGCAGGGAGCGGGGGGGCGGTGGTTCACCCCTCCACTTT CASRERGGGGSPLHF TRBJ1-6 - TRBV27 -
TGTGCCAGCAGCCAAGGCCTAGCGGCTTCCATCTTC CASSQGLAASIF TRBJ2-1 TRBD2 TRBV3-1/TRBV3-2 once
TGTGCCAGCAGCCCGGCGGCTGAAAACTACAATGAGCAGTTCTTC CASSPAAENYNEQFF TRBJ2-1 - TRBV7-3 -
TGCGCCAGCAGTCCGACCAGGACAGCTAACACTGAAGCTTTCTTT CASSPTRTANTEAFF TRBJ1-1 - TRBV23-1 -
TGTGCCAGCAGACCCGGGACTAGCGGGTTAGGAAATGAGCAGTTCTTC CASRPGTSGLGNEQFF TRBJ2-1 TRBD2 TRBV28 -
TGCAGCGTGAGTCAAACAAGCGCAACTAATGAAAAACTGTTTTTT CSVSQTSATNEKLFF TRBJ1-4 - TRBV29-1 -
TGCGCCAGCAGCTTGACTAGCGGGATTAAAACCACCGGGGAGCTGTTTTTT CASSLTSGIKTTGELFF TRBJ2-2 TRBD2 TRBV5-1 -